These 10 T cell receptor beta chains share one sample of origin, sequenced in a study of tissue T cells after allogeneic stem cell transplantation. TCRdb's table, derived via immunoSEQ multiplex PCR, lists solely in-frame clones and lacks some. The sample holds thousands of clones; 60% to 85% are singletons and the top ten take roughly 15%. The sample consisted of skin, taken at autopsy. All receptors derive from a male patient at least 60 years old with steroid-refractory graft-versus-host disease after an allogeneic stem cell transplant. Some T cells may possibly be graft donor cells.

This clone was seen only once. The chain employs TRBV5-1 and TRBJ2-5; D gene uncertain. Germline CDR1 is SGHRS and CDR2 is YFSETQ. The CDR3 has 15 amino acids. Trimming removed 4 bases at V and 1 base at J, with 14 bases between. The DNA of the CDR3 is TGCGCCAGCAGCGGCGCGGAAAATTTCCAAGAGACCCAGTACTTC. Translated, it gives CASSGAENFQETQYF.

The table lists this clone with a count of one. The genes are TRBV2 and TRBJ1-1; 7 nucleotides agree with TRBD1. With 6 bases clipped from V and 6 bases from J, the junction kept 4 bases outside the gene matches. Germline assignment: CDR1 SNHLY and CDR2 FYNNEI. The CDR3 length is 12 residues. The CDR3 DNA is TGTGCCAGCAGCTCACAGGGGTCTGAAGCTTTCTTT. Protein product: CASSSQGSEAFF.

CDR3 sequence (DNA): TGTGTCAGAAGCTTACGAATCTCCTACGAGCAGTACTTC. It yields the protein CVRSLRISYEQYF. This chain uses TRBV7-5 with TRBJ2-7. TRBV7-5 is a documented pseudogene. CDR3 length equals 13 residues.

The chain is built from TRBV19 and TRBJ1-5; TRBD1 might be the D (5 bases). Trimming cost V 3 bases and J 5 bases, with 20 bases left between them. The CDR3 is 17 residues long. Per the germline V gene, CDR1 is LNHDA and CDR2 is SQIVND (reference sequence). CDR3 loop: CASSILQGEYWDQPQHF. CDR3 coding DNA: TGTGCCAGTAGTATCTTGCAGGGAGAATATTGGGATCAGCCCCAGCATTTT.

This chain uses TRBV2 with TRBJ2-5, with D unresolved. CDR3 length: 13 residues. CDR1 is SNHLY, CDR2 FYNNEI, per germline. V lost 6 bases to trimming and J lost 2 bases, with 10 bases between them. In DNA, the CDR3 is TGTGCCAGCAGGCACCCCGCACAAGAGACCCAGTACTTC. It encodes CASRHPAQETQYF.

The chain recombines TRBV5-1 with TRBJ2-3, with 7 bases lining up with TRBD2. The CDR3 is 20 amino acids. Per germline, CDR1 SGHRS and CDR2 YFSETQ. V dropped 1 base and J dropped 0; count of bases not matched to a gene: 17. CDR3 protein: CASSLPSSGEITASTDTQYF. CDR3 nucleotides: TGCGCCAGCAGCTTGCCGTCGAGCGGGGAGATCACCGCTAGCACAGATACGCAGTATTTT.

The gene calls are TRBV9 and TRBJ2-1; possible D gene TRBD1, 5 bases. The CDR3 totals 19 residues. Looked up from germline, CDR1 is SGDLS and CDR2 is YYNGEE. The V end was cut by 0 bases, the J end by 0 bases, with 19 bases between. The CDR3 spells CASSVAPGLTLSSYNEQFF. The CDR3 DNA is TGTGCCAGCAGCGTAGCCCCAGGGCTCACCTTAAGCTCCTACAATGAGCAGTTCTTC.

The chain is built from TRBV10-3 and TRBJ1-3; D perhaps matches TRBD1 (5 bases). Trimming cost V 8 bases and J 0 bases, with 14 bases left between them. Germline CDR1 is ENHRY and CDR2 is SYGVKD. The CDR3 sequence is 15 residues long. The chain's CDR3 is CAIRAGISSGNTIYF. CDR3 DNA: TGTGCCATCCGGGCAGGGATTAGCTCTGGAAACACCATATATTTT.

The chain couples TRBV2 to TRBJ1-2; 7 positions match TRBD1. V dropped 6 bases and J dropped 7; count of bases not matched to a gene: 11. In germline, CDR1 is SNHLY, CDR2 FYNNEI. The CDR3 runs to 14 residues. CDR3 amino acids: CASRGDRADFGYTF. DNA of the CDR3: TGTGCCAGCAGGGGAGACAGGGCTGATTTTGGCTACACCTTC.

This chain connects TRBV28 to TRBJ1-2, with a possible D match to TRBD1 (5 bases). V lost 6 bases and J lost 0, with 23 bases in between. Germline values: CDR1 MDHEN, CDR2 SYDVKM. The length of the CDR3 is 18 residues. The DNA for the CDR3 is TGTGCCAGCAGCTGGAATTCGGGACGGAACATCCCTAACTATGGCTACACCTTC. It encodes CASSWNSGRNIPNYGYTF.